The next 20 T cell receptor beta chains were all read from a single sample in a study of blood T cell repertoires in COVID-19 (dated by TCRdb to the early 2020s). Library construction relied on the immunoSEQ multiplex PCR assay. The immuneACCESS repertoire file appears here via TCRdb, limited to in-frame rearrangements. These files lack a portion of the clones; in checked studies, under half of the deficit traces to unresolved V genes, and the cause of the others is not known. This sample gives approximately 75,000 clones in total; about 74% of them show up just once. The top ten clonotypes cover about 2.5% of the sample. Sequenced: peripheral blood. Source of these receptors: a human donor with acute or convalescent COVID-19. The donor label of this sample is uncertain.

The chain has TRBV1 and TRBJ1-1; the tabulated D call, TRBD1, remains unverified against the DNA. TRBV1 is marked as a pseudogene. This CDR3 is built from 15 residues. CDR3 DNA sequence: TGCACCAGCAGCCAATCGACAGGGAGGAACACTGAAGCTTTCTTT. It codes for CTSSQSTGRNTEAFF.

This clone came up a few times. CDR3 loop: CASSDDSKLFF. DNA for the CDR3: TGTGCCAGCTCAGACGACAGTAAACTGTTTTTT. The chain uses TRBV2 and TRBJ1-4, with D perhaps matching TRBD1 (5 bases). Trimming took off 8 bases at V and 11 bases at J, with 12 bases between the two ends. CDR1 and CDR2 (germline): SNHLY, FYNNEI. The CDR3 totals 11 residues.

This rearrangement joins TRBV7-6 to TRBJ2-5, with 9 bases matching TRBD2. Germline CDR1 reads SGHVS; CDR2 reads FNYEAQ. Trimming at V came to 5 bases and at J to 2 bases, leaving 9 bases not matched to a gene. The CDR3 contains 16 residues. This chain's CDR3 is CASSLEAGGGQETQYF. CDR3 nucleotide sequence: TGTGCCAGCAGCCTAGAAGCGGGAGGAGGGCAAGAGACCCAGTACTTC.

The genes are TRBV14 and TRBJ2-1; D gene unclear. Germline lookup yields CDR1 SGHDN and CDR2 FVKESK. The CDR3 loop spans 17 amino acids. V was cut by 1 base and J by 7 bases, with 20 bases left in between. The CDR3 nucleotides are TGTGCCAGCAGCCAAGGAACTACCATCCAGTCTGGGAATGAGCAGTTCTTC. It encodes CASSQGTTIQSGNEQFF.

The chain joins TRBV27 to TRBJ1-5, with TRBD1 matching over 12 bases. Germline V CDR1 and CDR2: MNHEY, SMNVEV (reference sequence). This CDR3 spans 17 amino acids. The J segment lost 6 bases and the V segment lost 2 bases, leaving 8 bases of the junction unmatched. CDR3 coding DNA: TGTGCCAGCAGTTTACGGGGACAGGGGGCGGGAGGTCAGCCCCAGCATTTT. Protein: CASSLRGQGAGGQPQHF.

This clone has more than one count but fewer than ten. The rearrangement links TRBV5-5 to TRBJ1-6; 8 nucleotides align to TRBD1. Trimming cost V 1 base and J 10 bases; bases outside gene matches: 16. Germline V CDR1 and CDR2: SGHKS, YYEKEE (reference sequence). The CDR3 extends over 18 amino acids. CDR3 in DNA: TGTGCCAGCAGCTTGTTACCCCCCGGGACAGGCATGCGGTCACCCCTCCACTTT. Its translation: CASSLLPPGTGMRSPLHF.

This chain uses TRBV19 with TRBJ1-2; no clear D. The V end lost 5 bases, the J end lost 6 bases, and 7 bases lay between the germline ends. The CDR3 is 11 residues long. The germline CDR1 and CDR2 sequences are LNHDA and SQIVND (reference sequence). This chain's CDR3 is CASSFNNGYTF. In DNA form, the CDR3 reads TGTGCCAGTAGTTTTAATAATGGCTACACCTTC.

The chain has TRBV11-2 and TRBJ2-2, with 7 bases lining up with TRBD1. V lost 0 bases and J lost 0; bases outside the gene matches: 4. The CDR3 contains 17 residues. Germline V gene data show CDR1 as SGHAT and CDR2 as FQNNGV. CDR3 loop: CASSLDSTGSNTGELFF. In DNA form, the CDR3 reads TGTGCCAGCAGCTTAGATTCGACAGGGTCGAACACCGGGGAGCTGTTTTTT.

This chain links TRBV3-1 (or the pseudogene TRBV3-2) with TRBJ1-1; D not certain. In germline, CDR1 is LGHDT, CDR2 YNNKEL (reference sequence). Trimming pared 1 base from V and 8 bases from J, leaving 8 bases between. This CDR3 comprises 12 residues. CDR3 residues: CASSQGESEAFF. The CDR3 DNA reads as TGTGCCAGCAGCCAAGGAGAGTCAGAAGCTTTCTTT.

This chain uses TRBV15 with TRBJ2-1; 12 nucleotides agree with TRBD2. Germline V gives CDR1 LNHNV, CDR2 YYDKDF (reference sequence). V lost 4 bases, J lost 4 bases, and 5 bases stayed unmatched. The CDR3 covers 16 residues. In DNA, the CDR3 is TGTGCCACCAGCACCCTCGGACTAGCGGGATACAATGAGCAGTTCTTC. Its protein product is CATSTLGLAGYNEQFF.

The rearrangement uses TRBV2 and TRBJ1-2; D uncertain. CDR1 and CDR2 from the germline V gene are SNHLY and FYNNEI. CDR3 length: 13 residues. V lost 3 bases and J lost 0, with 5 bases in between. The CDR3 sequence: CASSESANYGYTF. The CDR3 nucleotides read TGTGCCAGCAGTGAGTCAGCTAACTATGGCTACACCTTC.

This clone was observed once. The chain combines TRBV7-9 with TRBJ2-7; weak D call: TRBD1 (6 bases). The CDR3 covers 15 residues. With 3 bases removed from V and 6 bases from J, the gap between germline ends came to 18 bases. The germline CDR1 and CDR2 sequences are SEHNR and FQNEAQ (reference sequence). CDR3 coding DNA: TGTGCCAGCAGCTTGGGGACATGGCCCAGGGTCGAGCAGTACTTC. Its protein is CASSLGTWPRVEQYF.

The chain couples TRBV24-1 to TRBJ2-3; D perhaps matches TRBD2 (5 bases). Germline CDR1 is KGHDR and CDR2 is SFDVKD. The CDR3 totals 15 residues. Trimming took off 5 bases at V and 3 bases at J, with 14 bases between the two ends. CDR3 sequence: CATSGTKSGTDTQYF. CDR3 coding DNA: TGTGCCACCAGTGGTACTAAGAGCGGTACAGATACGCAGTATTTT.

V and J are TRBV9 and TRBJ2-1; 7 nucleotides align to TRBD2. The CDR3 consists of 16 residues. Germline loops: CDR1 SGDLS, CDR2 YYNGEE. Germline trimming cut 0 bases from V and 3 bases from J; bases unmatched to any gene: 6. CDR3 DNA: TGTGCCAGCAGCGTAGTGGCGGGAGAGGGCTACAATGAGCAGTTCTTC. Protein: CASSVVAGEGYNEQFF.

The chain employs TRBV2 and TRBJ2-3; D unresolved. Trimming removed 8 bases at V and 4 bases at J, with 10 bases between. The CDR3 extends over 12 amino acids. Per the germline V gene, CDR1 is SNHLY and CDR2 is FYNNEI. For the CDR3, the DNA is TGTGCCAGCCGGCGGAGAGCAGATACGCAGTATTTT. Its translation is CASRRRADTQYF.

This chain links TRBV12-3 or TRBV12-4 with TRBJ2-1; possibly TRBD1 for D (6 bases). V was clipped by 5 bases and J by 8 bases, with 10 bases between them. This CDR3 comprises 12 residues. Written as DNA, the CDR3 is TGTGCCAGCAGTGCACAGGGTTATGAGCAGTTCTTC. Translation: CASSAQGYEQFF.

The chain couples TRBV29-1 to TRBJ2-2; D possibly corresponds to TRBD1 (8 bases). The CDR3 loop spans 13 amino acids. Germline lookup yields CDR1 SQVTM and CDR2 ANQGSEA. Trimming cost V 8 bases and J 5 bases, with 15 bases left between them. For the CDR3, the DNA is TGCAGCTCCGGACAGGGAGGGACCGGGGAGCTGTTTTTT. It specifies CSSGQGGTGELFF.

The chain carries TRBV7-8 and TRBJ2-1; 7 bases are a match to TRBD1. Germline loops: CDR1 SGHVS, CDR2 FQNEAQ. The CDR3 length is 15 residues. V lost 3 bases and J lost 4; bases outside the gene matches: 6. CDR3 in DNA: TGTGCCAGCAGCTTTAGACAGGGATTTTACAATGAGCAGTTCTTC. Amino acids: CASSFRQGFYNEQFF. The complete variable domain, with remaining parts taken from reference TRBV7-8 and TRBJ2-1, reads GAGVSQSPRYKVAKRGQDVALRCDPISGHVSLFWYQQALGQGPEFLTYFQNEAQLDKSGLPSDRFFAERPEGSVSTLKIQRTQQEDSAVYLCASSFRQGFYNEQFFGPGTRLTVL.

This clone showed up just a few times. The chain links TRBV4-1 to TRBJ2-5; 12 bases agree with TRBD2. CDR1 MGHRA and CDR2 YSYEKL come from the germline V gene. J was trimmed by 2 bases and V by 4 bases; bases with no gene match: 8. This CDR3 is 17 amino acids long. The CDR3 DNA reads TGCGCCAGCAGCCCCCTGACTAGCGGGGGACATCAAGAGACCCAGTACTTC. Its protein product is CASSPLTSGGHQETQYF.

This clone was observed a single time. The rearrangement joins TRBV24-1 to TRBJ2-5; 8 bases map to TRBD1. With 4 bases clipped from V and 4 bases from J, the junction kept 4 bases outside the gene matches. Germline V gives CDR1 KGHDR, CDR2 SFDVKD. This CDR3 is built from 14 residues. This CDR3 is CATSDSDRGETQYF. DNA of the CDR3: TGTGCCACCAGTGACTCTGACAGGGGAGAGACCCAGTACTTC.